The 21 T cell receptor beta chains below were found in one sample sequenced in a study of T cells after yellow fever vaccination. TCRdb re-derived calls from the 5' RACE reads in MiXCR, one entry per CDR3 protein. The table shows under 350,000 distinct CDR3 sequences, with approximately 4% occurring only once. The specimen was PBMCs, collected 5 days after the yellow fever booster vaccination. The receptor source for this set is a man younger than 35 who received the YFV17D yellow fever vaccine.

This clonotype was seen only a few times. The chain employs TRBV20-1 and TRBJ2-5; maybe TRBD2 (6 bases). This CDR3 spans 15 amino acids. The germline V and J ends were trimmed by 0 bases and 5 bases, with 16 bases remaining between them. Germline loops: CDR1 DFQATT, CDR2 SNEGSKA (reference sequence). The CDR3 DNA follows: TGCAGTGCTAGAGATTGGGAGCCGGGGAGGGAGACCCAGTACTTC. This sequence encodes CSARDWEPGRETQYF.

This clonotype was recorded at least ten times. The chain joins TRBV4-3 to TRBJ1-3; D unresolved. CDR3 size: 13 residues. V lost 0 bases to trimming and J lost 4 bases, with 4 bases between them. Per the germline V gene, CDR1 is LGHNA and CDR2 is YSLEER. In nucleotides, the CDR3 is TGCGCCAGCAGCCAAGAGGGAGGAAACACCATATATTTT. This codes for CASSQEGGNTIYF.

This CDR3 is CASSLVGQRAQPQHF. DNA for the CDR3: TGTGCCAGCAGCTTAGTGGGCCAACGGGCTCAGCCCCAGCATTTT. The genes are TRBV7-2 and TRBJ1-5; no clear D. Per the germline V gene, CDR1 is SGHTA and CDR2 is FQGNSA. Between the trimmed V and J ends, which lost 1 base and 6 bases, there was a span of 13 bases. CDR3 length: 15 residues. Together with reference TRBV7-2 and TRBJ1-5, the CDR3 gives the full variable domain: GAGVSQSPSNKVTEKGKDVELRCDPISGHTALYWYRQSLGQGLEFLIYFQGNSAPDKSGLPSDRFSAERTGGSVSTLTIQRTQQEDSAVYLCASSLVGQRAQPQHFGDGTRLSIL.

This clonotype was observed a few times. The chain links TRBV6-4 to TRBJ2-3; 7 bases are a match to TRBD1. The CDR3 has 15 residues. CDR1 and CDR2 from the germline V gene are MRHNA and SNTAGT. With V trimmed by 6 bases and J by 0 bases, 6 bases remained unmatched. The CDR3 DNA reads TGTGCCAGCAGGCCGGGACAGAGTAGCACAGATACGCAGTATTTT. Protein: CASRPGQSSTDTQYF.

CDR3 loop: CASSQLVDTQYF. Here the CDR3 DNA reads TGTGCCAGCAGCCAGCTGGTTGATACGCAGTATTTT. The chain combines TRBV6-2 or TRBV6-3 with TRBJ2-3; D is unresolved. Germline loops: CDR1 MNHEY, CDR2 SVGEGT. This CDR3 has 12 residues. Trimming cost V 6 bases and J 6 bases, with 10 bases left between them.

This chain joins TRBV15 and TRBJ2-7; D possibly uses TRBD1 or TRBD2 (5 bases each). V gave up 3 bases and J gave up 4 bases, with 16 bases separating them. Looked up from germline, CDR1 is LNHNV and CDR2 is YYDKDF (reference sequence). The CDR3 is made up of 15 amino acids. For the CDR3, the DNA is TGTGCCACCAGCAGGCACAGGACGGGGATTTACGAGCAGTACGTC. It codes for CATSRHRTGIYEQYV.

The genes are TRBV18 and TRBJ1-5, with D possibly TRBD1 on 5 matching bases. V was shortened by 5 bases and J by 6 bases, with 11 bases between the two germline ends. The CDR3 has 13 amino acids. Germline V gene lookup returns CDR1 KGHSH and CDR2 LQKENI. For the CDR3, the DNA is TGTGCCAGCTCATCCTCAGGGAGTCAGCCCCAGCATTTT. Translated, it gives CASSSSGSQPQHF.

V and J are TRBV20-1 and TRBJ1-5; no definite D call. Germline lookup yields CDR1 DFQATT and CDR2 SNEGSKA (reference sequence). This CDR3 is built from 16 residues. V was clipped by 3 bases and J by 2 bases, with 17 bases between them. The CDR3 DNA follows: TGCAGTGCTAGCGGCCCCCCGGACCCCGGCAATCAGCCCCAGCATTTT. It codes for CSASGPPDPGNQPQHF.

Many counts were recorded for this clonotype. The V call is TRBV5-1, the J call TRBJ1-2; D not certain. This CDR3 has 14 residues. Per germline, CDR1 SGHRS and CDR2 YFSETQ. Trimming took off 6 bases at V and 0 bases at J, with 12 bases between the two ends. The CDR3 coding sequence is TGCGCCAGCACCGGCTCTTTTCCTAACTATGGCTACACCTTC. Its translation: CASTGSFPNYGYTF.

The V gene is TRBV6-1, the J gene TRBJ2-6, with TRBD2 as a possible D gene (5 bases). The CDR3 runs 14 residues. CDR1 MNHNS and CDR2 SASEGT come from the germline V gene. The ends were cut back, 7 bases at V and 0 bases at J, with 7 bases in the middle. The CDR3 DNA reads TGTGCCAGCAAACGGGACTCTGGGGCCAACGTCCTGACTTTC. This codes for CASKRDSGANVLTF.

This clonotype was counted only a few times. The rearrangement links TRBV29-1 to TRBJ1-3; D unresolved. The CDR3 contains 11 residues. Germline-derived CDR1 and CDR2 are SQVTM and ANQGSEA. V was pared by 4 bases and J by 4 bases, with 5 bases between. The CDR3 reads CSVVSGNTIYF. The CDR3, as DNA: TGCAGCGTTGTCTCCGGAAACACCATATATTTT. Complete variable domain (other parts from reference TRBV29-1 and TRBJ1-3): SAVISQKPSRDICQRGTSLTIQCQVDSQVTMMFWYRQQPGQSLTLIATANQGSEATYESGFVIDKFPISRPNLTFSTLTVSNMSPEDSSIYLCSVVSGNTIYFGEGSWLTVV.

The sample holds a few counts of this clonotype. The chain has TRBV3-1 and TRBJ2-1; TRBD1 matches at 8 bases. J gave up 13 bases and V 4 bases, and 6 bases lay outside the gene matches. The CDR3 consists of 12 residues. The germline V gene encodes CDR1 LGHDT and CDR2 YNNKEL (reference sequence). The CDR3 region has the DNA TGTGCCAGCAGCCGGGACAGGCTGGAACAGTTCTTC. This translates into CASSRDRLEQFF.

The table lists this clonotype with a few counts. Here the CDR3 DNA reads TGTGCCAGCAGCCCGCTAGCGGGGGGGCGTCAAGATACGCAGTATTTT. It is translated as CASSPLAGGRQDTQYF. V and J are TRBV11-2 and TRBJ2-3; 12 nucleotides line up with TRBD2. The J segment lost 5 bases and the V segment lost 5 bases, leaving 8 bases of the junction unmatched. This CDR3 contains 16 residues. Germline values: CDR1 SGHAT, CDR2 FQNNGV.

The genes are TRBV6-1 and TRBJ2-5, with D unclear. Per germline, CDR1 MNHNS and CDR2 SASEGT. The length of the CDR3 is 12 residues. V gave up 7 bases and J gave up 9 bases, with 15 bases separating them. In DNA form, the CDR3 reads TGTGCCAGCATCGACCTTGGTTGGGCCCAGTACTTC. This sequence encodes CASIDLGWAQYF.

The chain uses TRBV7-3 and TRBJ2-1; TRBD1 matches 11 bases. CDR1 SGHTA and CDR2 FQGTGA come from the germline V gene. CDR3 length: 15 residues. With V trimmed by 6 bases and J by 6 bases, 7 bases remained unmatched. CDR3 bases: TGTGCCAGCAGGTCCGGGACAGGGGGTTTCAATGAGCAGTTCTTC. Its protein product is CASRSGTGGFNEQFF.

Notes on this clonotype: A clone one base away is much larger, so this may be a read error. The J gene is TRBJ2-1, the V gene TRBV15; TRBD2 aligns across 13 bases. The J segment lost 4 bases and the V segment lost 6 bases, leaving 12 bases of the junction unmatched. The length of the CDR3 is 18 residues. Germline CDR1 LNHNV, CDR2 YYDKDF (reference sequence). CDR3 sequence: CATRTGQTSGGIYNEQFF. The CDR3 nucleotides read TGTGCCACCAGGACGGGTCAGACTAGCGGGGGGATATACAATGAGCAGTTCTTC.

This clonotype was seen many times. J is TRBJ2-5 and V is TRBV20-1; D remains unclear. CDR3 length: 12 residues. The V end lost 3 bases, the J end lost 5 bases, and 10 bases lay between the germline ends. Germline assignment: CDR1 DFQATT and CDR2 SNEGSKA (reference sequence). The CDR3 reads CSASSFRETQYF. The DNA of the CDR3 is TGCAGTGCTAGTTCGTTCAGGGAGACCCAGTACTTC.

This clonotype was counted a few times. The rearrangement uses TRBV5-6 and TRBJ2-5; no clear D. In germline, CDR1 is SGHDT, CDR2 YYEEEE. The CDR3 covers 12 residues. V was cut by 4 bases and J by 7 bases, with 11 bases left in between. CDR3 DNA: TGTGCCAGCAGCCTCTTCGTGGGGACCCAGTACTTC. Translation: CASSLFVGTQYF.

This clonotype has at least ten counts. The gene calls are TRBV4-2 and TRBJ2-2, with D maybe TRBD1 (5 bases). V was cut by 1 base and J by 4 bases, with 13 bases left in between. Germline values: CDR1 LGHNA, CDR2 YNFKEQ. The CDR3 runs 16 residues. The CDR3 loop is CASSQAFLGATGELFF. CDR3 sequence (DNA): TGTGCCAGCAGCCAAGCGTTTTTAGGGGCCACCGGGGAGCTGTTTTTT.

This clonotype was seen more than once but under ten times. This chain joins TRBV7-9 and TRBJ1-2; no definite D call. This CDR3 spans 14 amino acids. V was shortened by 5 bases and J by 2 bases, with 12 bases between the two germline ends. In germline, CDR1 is SEHNR, CDR2 FQNEAQ (reference sequence). The CDR3 protein is CASSPGVTNYGYTF. The CDR3 nucleotides are TGTGCCAGCAGCCCCGGGGTTACCAACTATGGCTACACCTTC.

This clonotype was counted many times. CDR3 sequence reads: CSARTGAGANVLTF. The CDR3 DNA sequence: TGCAGTGCTAGGACAGGGGCTGGGGCCAACGTCCTGACTTTC. The J gene is TRBJ2-6, the V gene TRBV20-1; TRBD1 agrees at 8 bases. CDR1 is DFQATT and CDR2 is SNEGSKA in the germline V gene (reference sequence). This CDR3 is built from 14 residues. Trimming cost V 3 bases and J 2 bases; bases outside gene matches: 0.